Listed below are T cell receptor beta chains from one sample, sequenced in a study of blood T cell repertoires in COVID-19. Some clones are missing from TCRdb's copy, which holds only in-frame ones; the method was immunoSEQ multiplex PCR. The data show more than 350,000 clones, roughly 90% seen once. The sample was peripheral blood. The source is a woman aged 25 to 39 with COVID-19, enrolled during active disease. CDR3s include the opening cysteine and the closing phenylalanine or tryptophan.

V: TRBV15; J: TRBJ1-6; CDR3: CATSRDRGFRSSPLHF
V: TRBV12-5; J: TRBJ1-6; CDR3: CASGSLYLSSYNSPLHF
V: TRBV10-1; J: TRBJ2-2; CDR3: CASRAGTTNTGELFF
V: TRBV2; J: TRBJ1-1; CDR3: CASSTGSTEAFF
V: TRBV2; J: TRBJ2-3; CDR3: CASSYYALDTQYF
V: TRBV3-1/TRBV3-2; J: TRBJ2-7; CDR3: CASSPRQGRYEQYF
V: TRBV5-6; J: TRBJ1-5; CDR3: CASSFGHTPRQPQHF
V: TRBV11-3; J: TRBJ1-1; CDR3: CASSWSVRNTEAFF
V: TRBV14; J: TRBJ2-1; CDR3: CASSLGLGNEQFF
V: TRBV25-1; J: TRBJ2-5; CDR3: CASSDLGVGETQYF
V: TRBV19; J: TRBJ2-3; CDR3: CASRRLAGVSDTQYF
V: TRBV2; J: TRBJ2-7; CDR3: CASTPQGLYEQYF
V: TRBV10-2; J: TRBJ2-5; CDR3: CASRQTSGIQETQYF
V: TRBV5-4; J: TRBJ1-2; CDR3: CASSLGQGFGYTF
V: TRBV10-2; J: TRBJ2-5; CDR3: CASSGTLGETQYF
V: TRBV10-2; J: TRBJ2-5; CDR3: CASSELRGMETQYF
V: TRBV11-2; J: TRBJ1-5; CDR3: CASSSQGNSNQPQHF
V: TRBV11-3; J: TRBJ2-3; CDR3: CASSLRYPGTTGGTDTQYF
V: TRBV25-1; J: TRBJ1-4; CDR3: CASRQGSWEKLFF
V: TRBV19; J: TRBJ1-6; CDR3: CASSRQASSYNSPLHF
V: TRBV5-1; J: TRBJ2-7; CDR3: CASSLVPGGIDEQYF
V: TRBV5-4; J: TRBJ1-2; CDR3: CASSLLRTGGDYGYTF
V: TRBV11-2; J: TRBJ2-3; CDR3: CASSLGGRAKDTQYF
V: TRBV10-1; J: TRBJ2-1; CDR3: CASSTPGRHNEQFF
V: TRBV12-3/TRBV12-4; J: TRBJ1-1; CDR3: CASSLVQTEAFF
V: TRBV5-6; J: TRBJ1-5; CDR3: CASSYTGTGSAQPQHF
V: TRBV30; J: TRBJ2-5; CDR3: CAWSLGLVDSETRYF
V: TRBV28; J: TRBJ1-4; CDR3: CASSLYRAANEKLFF
V: TRBV9; J: TRBJ2-1; CDR3: CASSLDRGNEQFF
V: TRBV10-2; J: TRBJ1-1; CDR3: CASISGTGYKAFF
V: TRBV7-2; J: TRBJ2-1; CDR3: CASTLAWQINEQFF
V: TRBV11-1; J: TRBJ2-1; CDR3: CASSPRGTSYNEQFF
V: TRBV4-3; J: TRBJ2-7; CDR3: CASSPGTGEPEQYF
V: TRBV5-1; J: TRBJ2-7; CDR3: CASSLGGETYEQYF
V: TRBV6-5; J: TRBJ1-2; CDR3: CASSYSEQTYGYTF
V: TRBV6-5; J: TRBJ2-3; CDR3: CASSHRVPSTDTQYF
V: TRBV7-9; J: TRBJ1-2; CDR3: CASSLESRAGGYTF
V: TRBV24-1; J: TRBJ1-5; CDR3: CATSTTGKQPQHF
V: TRBV19; J: TRBJ2-1; CDR3: CASSAAGTGGYNEQFF
V: TRBV7-9; J: TRBJ2-3; CDR3: CASSSVRGSTDTQYF
V: TRBV4-3; J: TRBJ1-2; CDR3: CASSQDLGGRALNYGYTF
V: TRBV4-1; J: TRBJ2-5; CDR3: CASSQGVGLSETQYF
V: TRBV7-9; J: TRBJ2-1; CDR3: CASPAEQFF
V: TRBV20-1; J: TRBJ1-1; CDR3: CSASPPLGAHTEAFF
V: TRBV5-1; J: TRBJ1-2; CDR3: CASSLYEGQGGYTF
V: TRBV28; J: TRBJ2-1; CDR3: CASSQQDRSYNEQFF
V: TRBV6-2/TRBV6-3; J: TRBJ2-5; CDR3: CASSYSQRQETQYF
V: TRBV3-1/TRBV3-2; J: TRBJ2-3; CDR3: CASSQLDGTDTQYF
V: TRBV9; J: TRBJ2-5; CDR3: CASSVVGQGRETQYF
V: TRBV19; J: TRBJ2-4; CDR3: CASSIRQGSFKNIQYF
V: TRBV3-1/TRBV3-2; J: TRBJ2-1; CDR3: CASSPTRRSYNEQFF
V: TRBV4-1; J: TRBJ2-5; CDR3: CASSQVPGLALETQYF
V: TRBV4-2; J: TRBJ2-2; CDR3: CASSQASGGFTGELFF
V: TRBV5-6; J: TRBJ2-3; CDR3: CASSPGGLAGGFTDTQYF
V: TRBV6-4; J: TRBJ2-7; CDR3: CASRRTGDSYEQYF
V: TRBV10-3; J: TRBJ1-1; CDR3: CAISDTGKAFF
V: TRBV19; J: TRBJ2-1; CDR3: CASSIDGHRNEQFF